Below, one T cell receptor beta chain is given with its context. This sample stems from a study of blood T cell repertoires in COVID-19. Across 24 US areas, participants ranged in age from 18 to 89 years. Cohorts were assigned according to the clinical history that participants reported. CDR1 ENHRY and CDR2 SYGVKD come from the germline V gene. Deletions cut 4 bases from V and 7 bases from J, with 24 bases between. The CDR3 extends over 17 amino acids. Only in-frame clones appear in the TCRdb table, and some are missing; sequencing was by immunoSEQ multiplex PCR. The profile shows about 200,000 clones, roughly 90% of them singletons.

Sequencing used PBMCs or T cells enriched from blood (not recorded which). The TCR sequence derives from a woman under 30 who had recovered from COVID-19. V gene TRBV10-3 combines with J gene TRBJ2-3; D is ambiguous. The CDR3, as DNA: TGTGCCATCAGTGCCTCAACACGTGGCCTCTTGGTAAATACGCAGTATTTT. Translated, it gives CAISASTRGLLVNTQYF.